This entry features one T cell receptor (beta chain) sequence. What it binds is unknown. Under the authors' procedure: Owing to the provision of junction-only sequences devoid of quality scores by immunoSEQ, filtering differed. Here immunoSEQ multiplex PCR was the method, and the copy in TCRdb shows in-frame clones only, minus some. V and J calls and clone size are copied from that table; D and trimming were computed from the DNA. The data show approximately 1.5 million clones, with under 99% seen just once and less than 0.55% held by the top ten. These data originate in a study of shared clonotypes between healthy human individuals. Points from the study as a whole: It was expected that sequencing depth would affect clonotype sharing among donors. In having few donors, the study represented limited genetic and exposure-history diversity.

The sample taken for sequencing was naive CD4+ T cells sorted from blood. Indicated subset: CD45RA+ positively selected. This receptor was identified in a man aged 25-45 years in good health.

The CDR3 sequence: CASSPASSGRAMNEQFF. CDR3 bases: TGTGCCAGCAGCCCAGCGTCTAGCGGGAGGGCCATGAATGAGCAGTTCTTC. The chain recombines TRBV9 with TRBJ2-1; 12 nucleotides match TRBD2. V was clipped by 4 bases and J by 7 bases; unmatched bases: 12. Germline CDR1 is SGDLS and CDR2 is YYNGEE. The CDR3 runs to 17 residues.